The T cell receptor beta chain described here comes from a study of shared clonotypes between healthy human individuals. Looking at the study overall: CD4 naive and memory got three plates each, CD8 naive two, CD8 memory one. Study findings and constraints: Only blood was sampled, and tissue TCR repertoires likely differ from blood ones.

Points on this clone: Its matching antigen is unknown.

Method: immunoSEQ multiplex PCR; TCRdb's copy keeps in-frame clones and lacks some. This table holds 550,000 to 700,000 clones, 55% to 85% found once. Healthy adults negative for HIV, lacking recent acute infections or vaccinations, served as donors. All of the donors resided in Nashville, Tennessee, and each was a Caucasian adult. There are 12 residues in the CDR3. Germline V gives CDR1 SGHDN, CDR2 FVKESK. Trimming shortened V by 5 bases and J by 5 bases, and 9 bases separated the two germline ends. What was sequenced was memory CD4+ T cells sorted from blood. As for subset: CD45RA-negative fraction. The receptor was isolated from a woman aged 25 to 39 in good health. The rearrangement uses TRBV14 and TRBJ1-2; D is uncertain. Here the CDR3 DNA reads TGTGCCAGCAGCTCTCTAGGATATGGCTACACCTTC. Encoded protein: CASSSLGYGYTF.